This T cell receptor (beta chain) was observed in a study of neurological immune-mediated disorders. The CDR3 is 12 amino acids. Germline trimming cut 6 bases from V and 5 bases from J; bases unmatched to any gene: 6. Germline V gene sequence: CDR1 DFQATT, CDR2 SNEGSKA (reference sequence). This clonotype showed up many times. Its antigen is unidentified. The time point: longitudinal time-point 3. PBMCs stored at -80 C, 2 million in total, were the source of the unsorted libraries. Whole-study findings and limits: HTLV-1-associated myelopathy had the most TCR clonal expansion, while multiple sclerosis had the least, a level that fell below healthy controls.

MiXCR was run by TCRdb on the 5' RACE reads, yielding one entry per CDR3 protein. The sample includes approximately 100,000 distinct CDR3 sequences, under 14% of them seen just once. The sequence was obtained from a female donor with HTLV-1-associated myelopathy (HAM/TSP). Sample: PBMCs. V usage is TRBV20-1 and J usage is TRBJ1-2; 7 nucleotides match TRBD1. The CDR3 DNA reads TGCAGTGCCCCGACAGGGAAATATGGCTACACCTTC. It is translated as CSAPTGKYGYTF.